Following are 17 T cell receptor beta chains from one sample sequenced in a study of blood T cells in healthy people across ages. A second PCR of about 7 to 12 cycles used a sample-barcoded 5' primer and a J-beta primer mix. Using its own MiXCR run on the 5' RACE reads, TCRdb lists one record per CDR3 protein. The sample shows roughly 1,700,000 distinct CDR3 sequences, under 30% of them seen only once. The specimen was blood. The receptors stem from a woman younger than 45 in good health.

This clonotype was detected many times. This rearrangement joins TRBV2 to TRBJ1-5; 7 nucleotides line up with TRBD1. The V segment lost 8 bases and the J segment 3 bases; nucleotides outside the gene matches: 16. Germline-derived CDR1 and CDR2 are SNHLY and FYNNEI. The CDR3 contains 17 residues. Written as DNA, the CDR3 is TGTGCCAGCGCCCGAGGACAGGATGCGGCCGACAATCAGCCCCAGCATTTT. Amino acid sequence: CASARGQDAADNQPQHF.

The genes are TRBV6-6 and TRBJ2-1; 8 bases align to TRBD2. Losses at the gene ends were 10 bases for V and 9 bases for J; bases not matched to a gene: 11. Germline values: CDR1 MNHNY, CDR2 SVGAGI (reference sequence). The CDR3 totals 13 residues. The CDR3 DNA reads as TGTGCCACCGGACCTTCGGGAGGGGGTGAGCAGTTCTTC. It yields the protein CATGPSGGGEQFF.

V is TRBV6-1 and J is TRBJ1-1; D uncertain. V lost 6 bases, J lost 7 bases, and 6 bases lay in between. This CDR3 has 10 amino acids. Germline-derived CDR1 and CDR2 are MNHNS and SASEGT. This CDR3 reads CASRDYEAFF. CDR3 nucleotides: TGTGCCAGCAGGGATTATGAAGCTTTCTTT.

The rearrangement joins TRBV6-6 to TRBJ2-1; 8 bases agree with TRBD2. Germline CDR1 reads MNHNY; CDR2 reads SVGAGI (reference sequence). This CDR3 region has 14 residues. The V and J ends lost 11 bases and 5 bases, in that order; junction bases with no gene match: 11. The CDR3 reads CAGATSGQNNEQFF. Written as DNA, the CDR3 is TGTGCCGGGGCCACTAGCGGCCAGAACAATGAGCAGTTCTTC.

Regarding this clonotype: This may be a read error, as it is one base from a much larger clone. The chain couples TRBV6-6 to TRBJ2-5, with 7 bases identical to TRBD1. The J call may be in error: the DNA end matches TRBJ2-1 better. The CDR3 has 14 amino acids. Germline lookup yields CDR1 MNHNY and CDR2 SVGAGI (reference sequence). This chain's CDR3 is CASSRGQAQETQFF. The CDR3 DNA reads TGTGCCAGCAGCCGAGGACAGGCCCAAGAGACCCAGTTCTTC.

This clonotype was counted ten times or more. This chain joins TRBV12-3 or TRBV12-4 and TRBJ2-7; D unclear. The V gene lost 5 bases and the J gene lost 4 bases, with 9 bases spanning the gap. CDR3 size: 12 residues. The CDR3 DNA is TGTGCCAGCAGTATCCCGGGTTACGAGCAGTACTTC. It is translated as CASSIPGYEQYF.

A note on this clonotype: This may come from a read error, since a much larger clone is one base off. CDR3 in amino acids: CASSTTSGVAEQYF. CDR3 DNA: TGTGCCAGCTCAACGACTAGCGGGGTGGCGGAGCAGTACTTC. The rearrangement joins TRBV18 to TRBJ2-5, with 11 nucleotides matching TRBD2. Germline lookup yields CDR1 KGHSH and CDR2 LQKENI. This CDR3 has 14 residues. Germline trimming cut 5 bases from V and 11 bases from J; bases unmatched to any gene: 10.

This chain uses TRBV18 with TRBJ2-1, with TRBD2 as a possible D gene (6 bases). CDR1 and CDR2 from the germline V gene are KGHSH and LQKENI. Trimming shortened V by 3 bases and J by 9 bases, and 12 bases separated the two germline ends. The CDR3 has 13 residues. CDR3 protein: CASSPVGDCEQFF. The CDR3 DNA is TGTGCCAGCTCACCTGTCGGGGACTGTGAGCAGTTCTTC.

The chain links TRBV4-3 to TRBJ2-1; TRBD1 aligns across 8 bases. The CDR3 spans 17 residues. Germline CDR1 is LGHNA and CDR2 is YSLEER. The junction had 14 bases not matched to a gene; V was cut back by 4 bases and J by 6 bases. In DNA form, the CDR3 reads TGCGCCAGCAGCCTCAAGAGAAGCAGGGGGCTGGGCAATGAGCAGTTCTTC. Amino acids: CASSLKRSRGLGNEQFF.

This clonotype was picked up one time. This chain uses TRBV5-1 with TRBJ2-1; TRBD2 matches at 8 bases. Trimming at V came to 7 bases and at J to 8 bases, leaving 11 bases not matched to a gene. The CDR3 covers 14 residues. CDR1 and CDR2 (germline): SGHRS, YFSETQ. The CDR3 region has the DNA TGCGCCAGCGCCCCGGGAGGGACAATAGATGAGCAGTTCTTC. Its protein is CASAPGGTIDEQFF.

This chain links TRBV3-1 with TRBJ2-4; tentative D call: TRBD2 (6 bases). The CDR3 is made up of 13 amino acids. Deletions cut 4 bases from V and 10 bases from J, with 14 bases between. CDR1 LGHDT and CDR2 YNNKEL come from the germline V gene (reference sequence). CDR3 amino acids: CASSPQAGRIQYF. The CDR3 region has the DNA TGTGCCAGCAGCCCGCAGGCAGGGAGGATTCAGTACTTC.

The chain uses TRBV29-1 and TRBJ2-1, with 8 bases lining up with TRBD2. After removal of 4 bases from V and 6 bases from J, the junction contained 5 bases not matched to a gene. The CDR3 has 13 residues. Germline V gene lookup returns CDR1 SQVTM and CDR2 ANQGSEA. CDR3 in amino acids: CSVAGRACNEQFF. CDR3 coding DNA: TGCAGCGTTGCCGGGAGGGCCTGCAATGAGCAGTTCTTC.

This clonotype was found a few times. This chain links TRBV20-1 with TRBJ1-4, with 7 bases that match TRBD1. V trimming: 3 bases; J trimming: 6 bases; junction bases outside the gene matches: 10. Per the germline V gene, CDR1 is DFQATT and CDR2 is SNEGSKA (reference sequence). There are 15 residues in the CDR3. The DNA for the CDR3 is TGCAGTGCTAGGAGCCCCGGGACAGTCTATGAAAAACTGTTTTTT. Its protein product is CSARSPGTVYEKLFF.

The J gene is TRBJ1-1, the V gene TRBV5-1, with D hard to call. The germline V gene encodes CDR1 SGHRS and CDR2 YFSETQ. V lost 3 bases to trimming and J lost 5 bases, with 14 bases between them. The CDR3 loop spans 14 amino acids. Here the CDR3 reads CASSSGGWLTEAFF. CDR3 nucleotide sequence: TGCGCCAGCAGCTCGGGAGGGTGGTTGACTGAAGCTTTCTTT. The full variable domain, rest sourced from reference TRBV5-1 and TRBJ1-1, is KAGVTQTPRYLIKTRGQQVTLSCSPISGHRSVSWYQQTPGQGLQFLFEYFSETQRNKGNFPGRFSGRQFSNSRSEMNVSTLELGDSALYLCASSSGGWLTEAFFGQGTRLTVV.

This chain joins TRBV29-1 and TRBJ1-1, with D hard to call. The germline gives CDR1 SQVTM, CDR2 ANQGSEA. V was pared by 7 bases and J by 7 bases, with 13 bases between. This CDR3 spans 11 amino acids. CDR3 DNA: TGCAGCGCTGAGGAGAGGGTTGAAGCTTTCTTT. It yields the protein CSAEERVEAFF. Full variable domain (rest looked up from reference TRBV29-1 and TRBJ1-1): SAVISQKPSRDICQRGTSLTIQCQVDSQVTMMFWYRQQPGQSLTLIATANQGSEATYESGFVIDKFPISRPNLTFSTLTVSNMSPEDSSIYLCSAEERVEAFFGQGTRLTVV.

This clonotype was seen ten or more times. The CDR3 is CASSQDRREQFF. The CDR3 bases are TGCGCCAGCAGCCAAGATCGGCGGGAGCAGTTCTTC. The chain employs TRBV4-1 and TRBJ2-1; the D is unclear. Trimming took off 0 bases at V and 10 bases at J, with 7 bases between the two ends. Germline-derived CDR1 and CDR2 are MGHRA and YSYEKL. The CDR3 is 12 residues long.

The chain employs TRBV12-5 and TRBJ2-1, with D unresolved. The germline CDR1 and CDR2 sequences are LGHNT and FRNRAP. The CDR3 runs to 14 residues. The V end was cut by 0 bases, the J end by 13 bases, with 16 bases between. The CDR3 protein is CASGLVNMPETQFF. The CDR3 region has the DNA TGTGCTAGTGGTTTGGTAAACATGCCGGAGACCCAGTTCTTC.